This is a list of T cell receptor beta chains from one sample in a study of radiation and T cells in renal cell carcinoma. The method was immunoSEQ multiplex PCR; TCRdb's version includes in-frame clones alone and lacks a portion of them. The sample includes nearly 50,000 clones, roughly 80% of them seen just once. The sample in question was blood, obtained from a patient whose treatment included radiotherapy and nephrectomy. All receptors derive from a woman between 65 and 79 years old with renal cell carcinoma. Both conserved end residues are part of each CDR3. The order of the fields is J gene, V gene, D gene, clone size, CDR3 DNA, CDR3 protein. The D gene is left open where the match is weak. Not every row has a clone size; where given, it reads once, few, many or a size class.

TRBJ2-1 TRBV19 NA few TGTGCCAGTAGTAACTTCGATGAGCAGTTCTTC CASSNFDEQFF
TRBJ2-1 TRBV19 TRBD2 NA TGTGCCAGTAGTCGGGCGGGAGCGATAAATGAGCAGTTCTTC CASSRAGAINEQFF
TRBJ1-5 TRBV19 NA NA TGTGCCAGTAGTTCTAACAATCAGCCCCAGCATTTT CASSSNNQPQHF
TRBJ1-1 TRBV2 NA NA TGTGCCAGCAGTGGGGCCCGTTGGGAACTCGGTGACACTGAAGCTTTCTTT CASSGARWELGDTEAFF
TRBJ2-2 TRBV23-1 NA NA TGCGCCAGCCCGGACAGCGCGAACACCGGGGAGCTGTTTTTT CASPDSANTGELFF
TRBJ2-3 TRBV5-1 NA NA TGCGCCAGCAGCTTGTCCGGGGCCGGAGATACGCAGTATTTT CASSLSGAGDTQYF
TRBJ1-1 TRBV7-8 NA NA TGTGCCAGCAGACGGGGAATCATGAACACTGAAGCTTTCTTT CASRRGIMNTEAFF
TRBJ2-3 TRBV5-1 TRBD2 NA TGCGCCAGCGGACCAAGCGGGATCACAGATACGCAGTATTTT CASGPSGITDTQYF
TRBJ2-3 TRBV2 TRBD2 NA TGTGCCAGCAGTGAAGGGGGCGCCCGGGGGGGCACAGATACGCAGTATTTT CASSEGGARGGTDTQYF
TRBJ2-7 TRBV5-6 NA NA TGTGCCAGCAGCCTTCTAGCGAGGAGCTCCTACGAGCAGTACTTC CASSLLARSSYEQYF
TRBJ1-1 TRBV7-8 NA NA TGTGCCAGCAGCTCCGGGCCGAACACTGAAGCTTTCTTT CASSSGPNTEAFF
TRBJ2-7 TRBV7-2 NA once TGTGCCAGCAGCTTAAGCGGAACCTACGAGCAGTACTTC CASSLSGTYEQYF
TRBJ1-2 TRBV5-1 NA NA TGCGCCAGCAGTGAAGGGACTGAGAACTATGGCTACACCTTC CASSEGTENYGYTF
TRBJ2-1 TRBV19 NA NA TGTGCCAGTAGACTAGCTGGGGAGCAGTTCTTC CASRLAGEQFF
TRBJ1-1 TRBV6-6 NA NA TGTGCCAGCAGTACAGGCCGGACAGTGAACACTGAAGCTTTCTTT CASSTGRTVNTEAFF
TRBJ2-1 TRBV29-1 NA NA TGCAGCGTTGCCGTACAGAGGGAGCAGTTCTTC CSVAVQREQFF
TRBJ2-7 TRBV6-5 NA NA TGTGCCAGCAGTAAACTAGGGACCTCCTACGAGCAGTACTTC CASSKLGTSYEQYF
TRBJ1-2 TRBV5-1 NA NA TGCGCCAGCAGCCCTGGGACAATTGCTAACTATGGCTACACCTTC CASSPGTIANYGYTF
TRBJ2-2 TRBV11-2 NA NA TGTGCCAGCAGCTCGAACACGGGGCCCAGCCCGGCGTCAGGGGAGCTGTTTTTT CASSSNTGPSPASGELFF
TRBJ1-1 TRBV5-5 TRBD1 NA TGTGCCAGCAGCCGTCCCAGGGGGGGAGCCCCAACTGAAGCTTTCTTT CASSRPRGGAPTEAFF
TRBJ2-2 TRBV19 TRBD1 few TGTGCCAGTAGTGCCCGGGACAGGGGCCTCACCGGGGAGCTGTTTTTT CASSARDRGLTGELFF
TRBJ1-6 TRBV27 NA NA TGTGCCAGCCGGCCCCTAGGAGGGAGAGAAGGATATGATTCACCCCTCCACTTT CASRPLGGREGYDSPLHF
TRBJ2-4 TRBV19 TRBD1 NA TGTGCCAGTAGTACGGACAGGGGACTTTCAAACATTCAGTACTTC CASSTDRGLSNIQYF
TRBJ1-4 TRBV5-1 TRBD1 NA TGCGCCAGCAGCTGGGAAGGGGGCACTGAAAAACTGGTTTTT CASSWEGGTEKLVF
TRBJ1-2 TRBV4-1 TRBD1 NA TGCGCCAGCAGCCAAGAACGGACAGGACACTATGGCTACACCTTC CASSQERTGHYGYTF
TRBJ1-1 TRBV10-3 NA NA TGTGCCATCAGTGTGGGGGAAGACACTGAAGCTTTCTTT CAISVGEDTEAFF
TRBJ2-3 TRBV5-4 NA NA TGTGCCAGCAGCTCAACAGATACGCAGTATTTT CASSSTDTQYF
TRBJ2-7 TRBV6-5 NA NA TGTGCCAGCAGTTACTCGGCCGGGGGAACCTACGAGCAGTACTTC CASSYSAGGTYEQYF
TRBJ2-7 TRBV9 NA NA TGTGCCAGCAGCGTAGATCAGGGGTCGGGAGAGCAGTACTTC CASSVDQGSGEQYF
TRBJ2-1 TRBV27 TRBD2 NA TGTGCCAGCAGTGGGGCGGGACTAGCGACCTACAATGAGCAGTTCTTC CASSGAGLATYNEQFF
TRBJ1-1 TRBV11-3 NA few TGTGCCAGCAGCCAAGGGATGAACACTGAAGCTTTCTTT CASSQGMNTEAFF
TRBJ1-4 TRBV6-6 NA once TGTGCCAGCAGTCCCCGCCAAGGGGGTGTTGAAAAACTGTTTTTT CASSPRQGGVEKLFF
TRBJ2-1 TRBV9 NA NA TGTGCCAGCAGCGTAGGGTGGGCCTCCTACAATGAGCAGTTCTTC CASSVGWASYNEQFF
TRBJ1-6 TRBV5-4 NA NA TGTGCCAGCAGCTTGGGGGTTGGTGATTCACCCCTCCACTTT CASSLGVGDSPLHF
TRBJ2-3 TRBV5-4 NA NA TGTGCCAGCAGCTTGTGGGGAAAGAGAGATACGCAGTATTTT CASSLWGKRDTQYF
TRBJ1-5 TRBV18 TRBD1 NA TGTGCCAGCTCACGACGTCGGGACAGGGGGCGCCGAAATCAGCCCCAGCATTTT CASSRRRDRGRRNQPQHF
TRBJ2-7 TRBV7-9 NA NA TGTGCCAGCAGCGCTGAATACGAGCAGTACTTC CASSAEYEQYF